These 20 T cell receptor beta chains share one sample of origin, sequenced in a study of shared clonotypes between healthy human individuals. The table came from immunoSEQ multiplex PCR; TCRdb's copy has only in-frame clones and leaves some out. The sample holds 2,100,000 or so clones, around 95% seen once. Sequenced sample: naive CD4+ T cells sorted from blood. Subset denoted: CD45RA+ positively selected. These TCRs come from a young man in good health.

The J gene is TRBJ2-1, the V gene TRBV5-8; TRBD2 agrees at 7 bases. Germline V lookup: CDR1 SGHTS, CDR2 YDEGEE. This CDR3 comprises 15 residues. The trim removed 1 base at V and 5 bases at J, leaving 6 bases unmatched. CDR3 in amino acids: CASSLSLGLNNEQFF. CDR3 DNA sequence: TGTGCCAGCAGCTTGAGTTTGGGACTAAACAATGAGCAGTTCTTC.

V and J are TRBV9 and TRBJ1-2; 7 bases fit TRBD1. Germline CDR1 and CDR2: SGDLS and YYNGEE. The junction had 11 bases not matched to a gene; V was cut back by 5 bases and J by 4 bases. The CDR3 sequence is 15 residues long. Here the CDR3 DNA reads TGTGCCAGCAGGGCCGGGACGGGACAGAGCTATGGCTACACCTTC. The encoded protein is CASRAGTGQSYGYTF.

Only one count was recorded for this clone. The chain's CDR3 is CASSVAPSGTYTGELFF. CDR3 sequence (DNA): TGTGCCAGCAGCGTAGCCCCTAGCGGGACCTACACCGGGGAGCTGTTTTTT. The chain has TRBV9 and TRBJ2-2; 9 positions match TRBD2. The junction had 6 bases not matched to a gene; V was cut back by 0 bases and J by 3 bases. Germline loops: CDR1 SGDLS, CDR2 YYNGEE. There are 17 residues in the CDR3.

The V call is TRBV19, the J call TRBJ1-1, with D unresolved. This CDR3 is built from 14 residues. Trimming cost V 7 bases and J 1 base, with 13 bases left between them. CDR1 and CDR2 from the germline V gene are LNHDA and SQIVND (reference sequence). CDR3 bases: TGTGCCAGTACCCGACGGCCGGGGAACACTGAAGCTTTCTTT. The encoded protein is CASTRRPGNTEAFF.

The chain combines TRBV18 with TRBJ2-7, with 8 nucleotides matching TRBD2. The ends lost 6 bases at V and 1 base at J; junction bases unmatched: 8. CDR1 is KGHSH and CDR2 is LQKENI in the germline V gene. The CDR3 sequence is 15 residues long. CDR3 sequence reads: CASSQESGGSYEQYF. The CDR3 DNA reads as TGTGCCAGCTCCCAGGAGTCGGGGGGGTCCTACGAGCAGTACTTC.

The chain has TRBV7-2 and TRBJ2-7; 9 bases map to TRBD2. Germline lookup yields CDR1 SGHTA and CDR2 FQGNSA. The CDR3 spans 13 residues. Trimming took 4 bases from V and 6 from J; bases not matched to a gene: 4. The CDR3 loop reads CASSSASGIEQYF. In DNA, the CDR3 is TGTGCCAGCAGCTCGGCTAGCGGGATCGAGCAGTACTTC.

Note on this clone: The same CDR3 can be traced to other DNA sequences in this sample. CDR3 in DNA: TGCGCCAGCAGCCAACAAGGAGGTGGGACTGAAGCTTTCTTT. It yields the protein CASSQQGGGTEAFF. The chain is built from TRBV5-1 and TRBJ1-1; D is unresolved. The germline V gene has CDR1 SGHRS and CDR2 YFSETQ. This CDR3 contains 14 residues. V was cut by 4 bases and J by 5 bases, with 15 bases left in between.

CDR3: CASSRGLSSGANVLTF. The CDR3 nucleotides read TGTGCCAGCAGTCGGGGACTGAGCTCTGGGGCCAACGTCCTGACTTTC. The chain couples TRBV5-6 to TRBJ2-6, with D perhaps matching TRBD2 (6 bases). V shed 5 bases and J shed 0 bases, with 12 bases lying between them. CDR1 and CDR2 (germline): SGHDT, YYEEEE. The CDR3 has 16 amino acids.

The V and J genes are TRBV25-1 and TRBJ1-4; a possible D gene is TRBD1 (5 bases). Germline lookup yields CDR1 MGHDK and CDR2 SYGVNS. This CDR3 has 12 residues. Trimming left V 2 bases short and J 17 bases short, with 15 bases between. The CDR3 bases are TGTGCCAGCAGTGAAGGGGCCGGGTCCCCTTTTTTT. This codes for CASSEGAGSPFF.

This chain links TRBV28 with TRBJ2-4; weak D call: TRBD1 (6 bases). Per germline, CDR1 MDHEN and CDR2 SYDVKM. V lost 3 bases, J lost 2 bases, and 11 bases lay in between. The CDR3 extends over 15 amino acids. In DNA, the CDR3 is TGTGCCAGCAGTTTCAGGGGCAATACCAAAAACATTCAGTACTTC. This codes for CASSFRGNTKNIQYF.

Concerning this clone itself: Distinct nucleotide sequences in the sample also encode this CDR3. CDR3 nucleotides: TGTGCCAGCTCACCACGGGAGGGCTCCTACGAGCAGTACTTC. This codes for CASSPREGSYEQYF. The chain has TRBV18 and TRBJ2-7, with 7 bases fitting TRBD2. The V gene's germline CDR1 is KGHSH and CDR2 LQKENI. J gave up 0 bases and V 1 base, and 0 bases lay outside the gene matches. This CDR3 is built from 14 residues.

DNA for the CDR3: TGTGCCAGCAGCACAAAGGGGGTGGATGGCTACACCTTC. Translating gives CASSTKGVDGYTF. The rearrangement joins TRBV5-4 to TRBJ1-2, with D perhaps matching TRBD1 (6 bases). In germline, CDR1 is SGHNT, CDR2 YYREEE (reference sequence). V lost 4 bases, J lost 6 bases, and 13 bases lay in between. The CDR3 runs 13 residues.

CDR3 residues: CASSYSRDSDKTQYF. The CDR3 DNA is TGTGCCAGCAGTTACTCCCGGGACAGTGATAAGACCCAGTACTTC. The chain is built from TRBV6-5 and TRBJ2-5, with 7 bases matching TRBD1. Losses at the gene ends were 0 bases for V and 6 bases for J; bases not matched to a gene: 7. The CDR3 is made up of 15 amino acids. Germline V CDR1 and CDR2: MNHEY, SVGAGI.

J is TRBJ2-3 and V is TRBV5-1; 14 nucleotides agree with TRBD2. With V trimmed by 4 bases and J by 5 bases, 3 bases remained unmatched. The CDR3 has 15 amino acids. Germline CDR1 is SGHRS and CDR2 is YFSETQ. CDR3 sequence reads: CASSTGTSGRDTQYF. The CDR3 DNA follows: TGCGCCAGCAGCACCGGGACTAGCGGGAGAGATACGCAGTATTTT.

V and J are TRBV5-1 and TRBJ1-1; 8 nucleotides line up with TRBD1. The ends lost 7 bases at V and 0 bases at J; junction bases unmatched: 2. The CDR3 has 13 amino acids. Germline CDR1 and CDR2: SGHRS and YFSETQ. The CDR3 loop reads CASGQGVNTEAFF. Here the CDR3 DNA reads TGCGCCAGCGGACAGGGCGTGAACACTGAAGCTTTCTTT.

A single count supports this clone. The CDR3 spells CASSFLGNQGVSTDTQYF. Written as DNA, the CDR3 is TGTGCCAGCAGCTTTCTTGGGAACCAGGGGGTTAGCACAGATACGCAGTATTTT. This sequence joins TRBV11-2 and TRBJ2-3; 7 bases are a match to TRBD1. CDR3 size: 18 residues. Germline loops: CDR1 SGHAT, CDR2 FQNNGV. V lost 3 bases and J lost 0; bases outside the gene matches: 12.

The DNA of the CDR3 is TGCGCCAGCAGCAGGCGGGGCTCCTACGAGCAGTACTTC. This gives the protein CASSRRGSYEQYF. The rearrangement links TRBV5-1 to TRBJ2-7; possible D gene TRBD2, 6 bases. The CDR3 loop spans 13 amino acids. V was shortened by 4 bases and J by 0 bases, with 8 bases between the two germline ends. Per the germline V gene, CDR1 is SGHRS and CDR2 is YFSETQ.

This clone was recorded only once. The rearrangement uses TRBV11-3 and TRBJ2-5; the D call may be TRBD1 or TRBD2 (6 bases each). The CDR3 runs 12 residues. In germline, CDR1 is SGHNT, CDR2 YENEEA. Trimming took 5 bases from V and 5 from J, leaving 9 bases between them. The CDR3 protein is CASSRGGETQYF. DNA for the CDR3: TGTGCCAGCAGCCGAGGGGGGGAGACCCAGTACTTC.

The chain uses TRBV5-1 and TRBJ2-3; 10 nucleotides match TRBD2. Germline values: CDR1 SGHRS, CDR2 YFSETQ. The CDR3 has 18 amino acids. Trimming took 3 bases from V and 4 from J; bases not matched to a gene: 14. In DNA form, the CDR3 reads TGCGCCAGCAGCTCCGGACTAGCGGAAGCACGGGGCGCAGATACGCAGTATTTT. Protein: CASSSGLAEARGADTQYF.

The J gene is TRBJ2-2, the V gene TRBV7-6, with D hard to call. CDR1 is SGHVS and CDR2 is FNYEAQ in the germline V gene. The V gene lost 1 base and the J gene lost 4 bases, with 10 bases spanning the gap. The CDR3 runs 15 residues. The CDR3 is CASSLEKVLTGELFF. The CDR3 DNA reads TGTGCCAGCAGCTTAGAAAAGGTTCTCACCGGGGAGCTGTTTTTT.